What follows are 32 T cell receptor beta chains derived from one specimen sequenced in a study of T cell repertoires in cytomegalovirus infection. TCRdb analysed the reads with MiXCR anew, one entry per CDR3 protein. The sample carries approximately 1,000,000 distinct CDR3 sequences, more than 25% recorded once. What these receptors recognize is not known. The sample consisted of cultured CD8+ T cells from PBMCs, taken from culture after CMV antigen stimulation. The source is a human donor in good health (CMV status not recorded). Some clones in this sample may be carry-over from other donors' samples.

In this sample, this clonotype turned up a few times. The chain combines TRBV7-2 with TRBJ1-6; no firm D call. The CDR3 has 18 residues. Germline values: CDR1 SGHTA, CDR2 FQGNSA. The germline V and J ends were trimmed by 1 base and 0 bases, with 13 bases remaining between them. Here the CDR3 reads CASSLVGLLSSYNSPLHF. The CDR3 nucleotides read TGTGCCAGCAGCTTAGTCGGTCTGCTGAGCTCCTATAATTCACCCCTCCACTTT.

The chain has TRBV27 and TRBJ1-2; D is uncertain. The V end was cut by 3 bases, the J end by 3 bases, with 14 bases between. The CDR3 runs 15 residues. Germline-derived CDR1 and CDR2 are MNHEY and SMNVEV (reference sequence). CDR3 residues: CASSFAHPSDYGYTF. CDR3 DNA sequence: TGTGCCAGCAGTTTCGCACATCCCTCGGACTATGGCTACACCTTC.

Concerning this clonotype itself: A read error may account for a junction end that differs from germline. V gene TRBV9 combines with J gene TRBJ2-2, with 8 nucleotides matching TRBD2. This CDR3 spans 16 amino acids. Germline V lookup: CDR1 SGDLS, CDR2 YYNGEE. The CDR3 region is CASSVYGGGITRELFF. CDR3 coding DNA: TGTGCCAGCAGCGTATATGGCGGGGGGATCACCAGGGAGCTGTTTTTT. Using reference TRBV9 and TRBJ2-2 for the parts outside the CDR3, the full variable domain is DSGVTQTPKHLITATGQRVTLRCSPRSGDLSVYWYQQSLDQGLQFLIQYYNGEERAKGNILERFSAQQFPDLHSELNLSSLELGDSALYFCASSVYGGGITRELFFGEGSRLTVL.

Turning to this clonotype: A read error is the likely source, as a far larger clone sits one nucleotide away. The chain couples TRBV7-8 to TRBJ2-2; TRBD1 aligns across 7 bases. Germline assignment: CDR1 SGHVS and CDR2 FQNEAQ. This CDR3 contains 15 residues. With 5 bases clipped from V and 1 base from J, the junction kept 4 bases outside the gene matches. In DNA, the CDR3 is TGTGCCAGCAGCCCGGACAGGAGGAACACCGGGGAGCTGTTTTTT. Encoded protein: CASSPDRRNTGELFF.

This clonotype was seen ten or more times. The V call is TRBV7-2, the J call TRBJ2-3; 8 positions match TRBD2. CDR1 is SGHTA and CDR2 is FQGNSA in the germline V gene. Germline trimming cut 4 bases from V and 4 bases from J; bases unmatched to any gene: 19. This CDR3 has 19 amino acids. CDR3 amino acids: CASSSQTMTSAVRADTQYF. The CDR3 region has the DNA TGTGCCAGCAGCTCACAAACGATGACTAGCGCCGTAAGAGCAGATACGCAGTATTTT.

This sequence joins TRBV7-2 and TRBJ1-2, with D hard to call. This CDR3 is 14 amino acids long. The germline V and J ends were trimmed by 5 bases and 2 bases, with 12 bases remaining between them. The germline CDR1 and CDR2 sequences are SGHTA and FQGNSA. The chain's CDR3 is CASSPPGNNYGYTF. The CDR3 DNA is TGTGCCAGCAGCCCCCCGGGGAACAACTATGGCTACACCTTC.

The CDR3 loop reads CASRPLAGVPYEQYV. The CDR3 nucleotides are TGTGCCAGCAGACCCCTAGCGGGAGTCCCCTACGAGCAGTACGTC. The chain joins TRBV27 to TRBJ2-7, with 10 nucleotides matching TRBD2. Germline-derived CDR1 and CDR2 are MNHEY and SMNVEV (reference sequence). The ends lost 6 bases at V and 2 bases at J; junction bases unmatched: 7. The CDR3 covers 15 residues.

This clonotype was recorded many times. V usage is TRBV7-2 and J usage is TRBJ2-1, with D perhaps TRBD1 or TRBD2 (5 bases each). Germline V CDR1 and CDR2: SGHTA, FQGNSA. The CDR3 is made up of 13 amino acids. V was cut by 0 bases and J by 9 bases, with 9 bases left in between. The CDR3 region is CASSLAPGSEQFF. CDR3 coding DNA: TGTGCCAGCAGCTTAGCGCCAGGGAGTGAGCAGTTCTTC.

This clonotype has more than one count but fewer than ten. The chain joins TRBV24-1 to TRBJ2-1; D remains ambiguous. The germline V and J ends were trimmed by 0 bases and 3 bases, with 8 bases remaining between them. This CDR3 contains 15 residues. The germline V gene encodes CDR1 KGHDR and CDR2 SFDVKD. The DNA of the CDR3 is TGTGCCACCAGTGATTTGCAGGCTGGCTACAATGAGCAGTTCTTC. It is translated as CATSDLQAGYNEQFF.

This clonotype has just a few counts. This chain connects TRBV12-3 or TRBV12-4 to TRBJ1-1; 7 positions agree with TRBD1. Unmatched junction bases numbered 9, after V lost 5 bases and J lost 0 bases. This CDR3 has 16 residues. For the CDR3, the DNA is TGTGCCAGCAGTCTCGACAGGGTGGGCATGAACACTGAAGCTTTCTTT. It is translated as CASSLDRVGMNTEAFF.

The chain recombines TRBV7-6 with TRBJ2-3; 8 bases match TRBD2. Germline V CDR1 and CDR2: SGHVS, FNYEAQ. The CDR3 totals 15 residues. Trimming took 0 bases from V and 4 from J; bases not matched to a gene: 3. The DNA of the CDR3 is TGTGCCAGCAGCTTAGCAGGCGGGGGGCCAGATACGCAGTATTTT. Translated, it gives CASSLAGGGPDTQYF.

This clonotype was counted a single time. The V gene is TRBV7-6, the J gene TRBJ2-2; no firm D call. The CDR3 sequence is 14 residues long. V was clipped by 6 bases and J by 1 base, with 9 bases between them. The germline V gene encodes CDR1 SGHVS and CDR2 FNYEAQ. The CDR3 sequence: CASSADENTGELFF. CDR3 in DNA: TGTGCCAGCAGTGCGGACGAGAACACCGGGGAGCTGTTTTTT. Combining the CDR3 with reference TRBV7-6 and TRBJ2-2 gives the whole variable domain GAGVSQSPRYKVTKRGQDVALRCDPISGHVSLYWYRQALGQGPEFLTYFNYEAQQDKSGLPNDRFSAERPEGSISTLTIQRTEQRDSAMYRCASSADENTGELFFGEGSRLTVL.

The table lists this clonotype with a few counts. The J gene is TRBJ2-1, the V gene TRBV11-3; 15 nucleotides line up with TRBD2. Germline CDR1 and CDR2: SGHNT and YENEEA. V trimming: 5 bases; J trimming: 8 bases; junction bases outside the gene matches: 10. The CDR3 extends over 17 amino acids. This CDR3 reads CASSGLGTSGGSDEQFF. The CDR3 DNA sequence: TGTGCCAGCAGCGGCCTCGGGACTAGCGGGGGGAGCGATGAGCAGTTCTTC.

V and J are TRBV12-3 or TRBV12-4 and TRBJ1-4; D gene uncertain. The CDR3 is made up of 13 amino acids. V was shortened by 4 bases and J by 5 bases, with 8 bases between the two germline ends. The CDR3 protein is CASSYAGNEKLFF. CDR3 sequence (DNA): TGTGCCAGCAGTTACGCCGGGAATGAAAAACTGTTTTTT.

The CDR3 DNA reads TGCGCCAGCAGCTCAGACAGGATGGAAATAAATGGCTACACCTTC. Its translation: CASSSDRMEINGYTF. The V and J genes are TRBV5-1 and TRBJ1-2, with a possible D match to TRBD1 (6 bases). V lost 3 bases, J lost 6 bases, and 18 bases lay in between. The CDR3 contains 15 residues. The germline gives CDR1 SGHRS, CDR2 YFSETQ.

The CDR3 DNA is TGTGCCAGCAGTTTCCAACTAGCGGGATCCTACGAGCAGTACTTC. Translated, it gives CASSFQLAGSYEQYF. The chain couples TRBV27 to TRBJ2-7; 10 bases align to TRBD2. The CDR3 is made up of 15 amino acids. Germline lookup yields CDR1 MNHEY and CDR2 SMNVEV (reference sequence). Unmatched junction bases numbered 3, after V lost 3 bases and J lost 1 base.

For the CDR3, the DNA is TGCGCCAGCAGCCAAGAGAAACAGGGGGCGATTCAGCCCCAGCATTTT. Translation gives CASSQEKQGAIQPQHF. The V gene is TRBV4-1, the J gene TRBJ1-5; 9 positions match TRBD1. CDR1 and CDR2 (germline): MGHRA, YSYEKL. The CDR3 length is 16 residues. V was pared by 0 bases and J by 6 bases, with 6 bases of the junction left unmatched.

This clonotype was seen only a few times. The chain combines TRBV7-9 with TRBJ2-7; D might be TRBD1 (5 bases). CDR1 SEHNR and CDR2 FQNEAQ come from the germline V gene (reference sequence). V lost 1 base to trimming and J lost 3 bases, with 13 bases between them. This CDR3 is 15 amino acids long. The chain's CDR3 is CASSLGTPVSYEQYF. The CDR3 DNA is TGTGCCAGCAGCTTAGGGACACCCGTGAGCTACGAGCAGTACTTC.

The rearrangement links TRBV20-1 to TRBJ2-7; D remains unclear. The CDR3 length is 15 residues. The germline CDR1 and CDR2 sequences are DFQATT and SNEGSKA (reference sequence). V lost 5 bases, J lost 3 bases, and 20 bases lay in between. The CDR3 loop is CSAARPRDTGYEQYV. The CDR3 nucleotides read TGCAGTGCTGCTCGCCCCCGCGACACCGGCTACGAGCAGTACGTC.

CDR3 residues: CASSALTDRADEQYF. The CDR3 DNA sequence: TGTGCCAGCAGTGCCCTGACGGACAGGGCCGACGAGCAGTACTTC. The chain employs TRBV6-6 and TRBJ2-7; 8 bases map to TRBD1. This CDR3 has 15 residues. V lost 5 bases to trimming and J lost 5 bases; unmatched junction nucleotides: 11. Germline CDR1 and CDR2: MNHNY and SVGAGI (reference sequence).

This clonotype was counted a few times. The rearrangement uses TRBV14 and TRBJ2-1; maybe TRBD1 (5 bases). There are 17 residues in the CDR3. The V and J ends lost 0 bases and 4 bases respectively, with 16 bases between them. CDR1 and CDR2 from the germline V gene are SGHDN and FVKESK. CDR3 nucleotides: TGTGCCAGCAGCCAAGAAGGGCCAGGGTGGGAATACAATGAGCAGTTCTTC. Amino acids: CASSQEGPGWEYNEQFF.

This clonotype was picked up a small number of times. Here the CDR3 reads CASSGRQGRVTEAFF. The CDR3 DNA follows: TGTGCCAGCAGCGGAAGACAGGGGAGGGTCACTGAAGCTTTCTTT. The gene calls are TRBV9 and TRBJ1-1, with 8 positions matching TRBD1. There are 15 residues in the CDR3. J was trimmed by 4 bases and V by 3 bases; bases with no gene match: 8. Germline lookup yields CDR1 SGDLS and CDR2 YYNGEE.

Of note for this clonotype: Being one base from a much bigger clone, this may be a read error. This chain joins TRBV27 and TRBJ2-5; D gene uncertain. The CDR3 is 13 residues long. Germline CDR1 reads MNHEY; CDR2 reads SMNVEV (reference sequence). V was shortened by 3 bases and J by 0 bases, with 5 bases between the two germline ends. The CDR3 nucleotides are TGTGCCAGCAGTTTTTGCAACCAAGAGACCCAGTACTTC. Protein product: CASSFCNQETQYF.

This clonotype was observed a handful of times. This rearrangement joins TRBV7-8 to TRBJ2-2; D perhaps matches TRBD2 (6 bases). Germline assignment: CDR1 SGHVS and CDR2 FQNEAQ. The CDR3 extends over 19 amino acids. The V end was cut by 3 bases, the J end by 5 bases, with 25 bases between. This CDR3 reads CASSLMIFGDSRDTGELFF. The CDR3 region has the DNA TGTGCCAGCAGCTTGATGATCTTTGGGGACTCCCGAGATACCGGGGAGCTGTTTTTT.

The chain combines TRBV19 with TRBJ1-5; D is ambiguous. The germline V gene has CDR1 LNHDA and CDR2 SQIVND (reference sequence). The CDR3 contains 14 residues. The V end was cut by 6 bases, the J end by 0 bases, with 9 bases between. The CDR3 DNA reads as TGTGCCAGTAGCCCCAGGAGTAGCAATCAGCCCCAGCATTTT. It codes for CASSPRSSNQPQHF. Full variable domain (outside the CDR3, taken from reference TRBV19 and TRBJ1-5): DGGITQSPKYLFRKEGQNVTLSCEQNLNHDAMYWYRQDPGQGLRLIYYSQIVNDFQKGDIAEGYSVSREKKESFPLTVTSAQKNPTAFYLCASSPRSSNQPQHFGDGTRLSIL.

This clonotype was found a few times. The chain uses TRBV27 and TRBJ1-1, with D possibly matching TRBD1 (6 bases). The germline gives CDR1 MNHEY, CDR2 SMNVEV (reference sequence). The CDR3 loop spans 15 amino acids. V was cut by 3 bases and J by 4 bases, with 15 bases left in between. The CDR3 loop is CASSFLAGAPTEAFF. The CDR3 nucleotides read TGTGCCAGCAGTTTCTTAGCGGGGGCCCCCACTGAAGCTTTCTTT.

This chain joins TRBV7-6 and TRBJ2-7, with D hard to call. V lost 2 bases and J 6 bases, leaving 11 bases between the germline ends. The CDR3 is 13 residues long. Germline CDR1 reads SGHVS; CDR2 reads FNYEAQ. The CDR3 sequence is CASSLSPSLEQYF. In nucleotides, the CDR3 is TGTGCCAGCAGCTTATCCCCCTCTCTCGAGCAGTACTTC.

This clonotype came up a few times. The chain employs TRBV12-3 or TRBV12-4 and TRBJ2-7, with a tentative D call TRBD1 (5 bases). The CDR3 sequence is 13 residues long. V lost 1 base and J lost 5, with 9 bases in between. As DNA, the CDR3 is TGTGCCAGCAGTTTAGGGGGCTGGGACGAGCAGTACTTC. Amino acids: CASSLGGWDEQYF.

This clonotype was counted only a few times. The chain uses TRBV6-6 and TRBJ1-6, with D perhaps matching TRBD1 (6 bases). Germline V gene data show CDR1 as MNHNY and CDR2 as SVGAGI (reference sequence). V lost 4 bases and J lost 0, with 10 bases in between. The CDR3 has 16 amino acids. The CDR3 here is CASSSDSSSYNSPLHF. Here the CDR3 DNA reads TGTGCCAGCAGTTCGGACAGTAGCTCCTATAATTCACCCCTCCACTTT.

V is TRBV27 and J is TRBJ1-2; D uncertain. V was pared by 0 bases and J by 8 bases, with 10 bases between. The CDR3 runs to 13 residues. Per the germline V gene, CDR1 is MNHEY and CDR2 is SMNVEV (reference sequence). This CDR3 is CASSLSGSGGYTF. Here the CDR3 DNA reads TGTGCCAGCAGTTTATCAGGGTCCGGCGGCTACACCTTC.

This chain links TRBV6-2 or TRBV6-3 with TRBJ1-1; D gene uncertain. CDR1 and CDR2 from the germline V gene are MNHEY and SVGEGT. With 5 bases removed from V and 0 bases from J, the gap between germline ends came to 10 bases. The CDR3 sequence is 14 residues long. The CDR3 nucleotides are TGTGCCAGCAGTCCAAGGGCAATGAACACTGAAGCTTTCTTT. Translating gives CASSPRAMNTEAFF.

Only a few counts were recorded for this clonotype. As DNA, the CDR3 is TGTGCCATTTCCCCGGAGAACAATCAGCCCCAGCATTTT. This sequence encodes CAISPENNQPQHF. V usage is TRBV6-2 or TRBV6-3 and J usage is TRBJ1-5; D gene unclear. Germline assignment: CDR1 MNHEY and CDR2 SVGEGT. Trimming took 10 bases from V and 3 from J, leaving 13 bases between them. CDR3 length equals 13 residues.